The 10 T cell receptor beta chains listed next were all sequenced from one sample in a study of OX40 agonist ivuxolimab in advanced cancers. This table comes from immunoSEQ multiplex PCR, and its TCRdb copy is limited to in-frame clones, with some not included. The data show about 94,000 clones, with more than 75% seen just once and approximately 0.3% held by the top ten. Source: CD4+ or CD8+ T cells sorted from blood, taken in a trial of the OX40 agonist ivuxolimab. The receptors shown here come from an adult with an advanced solid tumor such as melanoma, head and neck, liver or kidney cancer.

The gene calls are TRBV6-6 and TRBJ1-2; 10 bases are a match to TRBD1. The germline V gene has CDR1 MNHNY and CDR2 SVGAGI (reference sequence). Losses at the gene ends were 6 bases for V and 5 bases for J; bases not matched to a gene: 6. There are 14 residues in the CDR3. CDR3 sequence reads: CASRPTGGDYGYTF. CDR3 bases: TGTGCCAGCAGGCCGACAGGGGGCGATTATGGCTACACCTTC.

The chain is built from TRBV5-4 and TRBJ1-3; D may be TRBD1 (5 bases). The germline gives CDR1 SGHNT, CDR2 YYREEE (reference sequence). Trimming cost V 0 bases and J 1 base, with 8 bases left between them. The CDR3 has 15 amino acids. The CDR3: CASSLDRGSGNTIYF. The CDR3 DNA is TGTGCCAGCAGCTTGGATAGGGGTTCTGGAAACACCATATATTTT.

The V call is TRBV2, the J call TRBJ2-3; 8 nucleotides line up with TRBD2. Trimming at V came to 1 base and at J to 4 bases, leaving 4 bases not matched to a gene. CDR1 is SNHLY and CDR2 is FYNNEI in the germline V gene. The CDR3 contains 15 residues. CDR3 protein: CASSEVGLVSDTQYF. The CDR3 region has the DNA TGTGCCAGCAGTGAAGTGGGACTAGTTTCAGATACGCAGTATTTT.

This chain connects TRBV13 to TRBJ2-3, with 11 bases that match TRBD2. Losses at the gene ends were 0 bases for V and 2 bases for J; bases not matched to a gene: 4. CDR1 is PRHDT, CDR2 FYEKMQ, per germline (reference sequence). CDR3 length: 17 residues. The CDR3 coding sequence is TGTGCCAGCAGCTTAGGCTTTAGCGGGGGGGCCACAGATACGCAGTATTTT. As protein: CASSLGFSGGATDTQYF.

The rearrangement joins TRBV9 to TRBJ2-5, with 9 bases lining up with TRBD2. V lost 2 bases to trimming and J lost 4 bases; unmatched junction nucleotides: 9. CDR3 length: 16 residues. CDR1 is SGDLS and CDR2 is YYNGEE in the germline V gene. DNA for the CDR3: TGTGCCAGCAGCGTTAGCGGGGGAGGTAATGGAGAGACCCAGTACTTC. Protein product: CASSVSGGGNGETQYF. Based on the CDR3 plus reference TRBV9 and TRBJ2-5, the full variable domain is DSGVTQTPKHLITATGQRVTLRCSPRSGDLSVYWYQQSLDQGLQFLIQYYNGEERAKGNILERFSAQQFPDLHSELNLSSLELGDSALYFCASSVSGGGNGETQYFGPGTRLLVL.

J is TRBJ1-5 and V is TRBV18; no reliable D call. From germline, CDR1 is KGHSH and CDR2 LQKENI. This CDR3 has 12 residues. V was trimmed by 4 bases and J by 3 bases, leaving 4 bases between them. The DNA for the CDR3 is TGTGCCAGCTCACACGTCAATCAGCCCCAGCATTTT. Translating gives CASSHVNQPQHF.

The rearrangement uses TRBV7-2 and TRBJ1-5; D remains ambiguous. The CDR3 runs 15 residues. Germline CDR1 reads SGHTA; CDR2 reads FQGNSA. V gave up 1 base and J gave up 0 bases, with 7 bases separating them. The CDR3 nucleotides read TGTGCCAGCAGCTTAGAGGGTTATAGCAATCAGCCCCAGCATTTT. This gives the protein CASSLEGYSNQPQHF. Complete variable domain (other parts from reference TRBV7-2 and TRBJ1-5): GAGVSQSPSNKVTEKGKDVELRCDPISGHTALYWYRQSLGQGLEFLIYFQGNSAPDKSGLPSDRFSAERTGGSVSTLTIQRTQQEDSAVYLCASSLEGYSNQPQHFGDGTRLSIL.

The chain recombines TRBV7-9 with TRBJ2-5; 7 bases fit TRBD1. Germline CDR1 SEHNR, CDR2 FQNEAQ (reference sequence). Trimming cost V 1 base and J 2 bases; bases outside gene matches: 4. The CDR3 is made up of 15 amino acids. CDR3 DNA sequence: TGTGCCAGCAGCTTAGGCAGGGGGTTTCAAGAGACCCAGTACTTC. It codes for CASSLGRGFQETQYF.

This chain joins TRBV15 and TRBJ2-1, with 13 bases matching TRBD2. Germline V gene lookup returns CDR1 LNHNV and CDR2 YYDKDF (reference sequence). The CDR3 runs to 16 residues. V shed 1 base, J shed 9 bases, and the junction held 6 bases outside the gene matches. In DNA form, the CDR3 reads TGTGCCACCAGCAGAGCACTAGCGGGGGGGTGGATTGAGCAGTTCTTC. Translating gives CATSRALAGGWIEQFF.

This clone was found once. V usage is TRBV7-2 and J usage is TRBJ1-2; unclear D gene. The V gene's germline CDR1 is SGHTA and CDR2 FQGNSA. The V end was cut by 0 bases, the J end by 8 bases, with 16 bases between. This CDR3 region has 15 residues. The CDR3 spells CASSLARRERRGYTF. The CDR3 nucleotides read TGTGCCAGCAGCTTAGCGCGTCGGGAAAGGAGAGGCTACACCTTC.